The clone carrying this TCR beta chain has more than one count but fewer than ten. As yet, its antigen is unknown. This sample was taken from a study of CD8+ T cells in alopecia areata. Whole-study context: It was oral tofacitinib, at 5 to 10 mg twice daily, that treated patients received. Tofacitinib administration persisted for 6 to 18 months, succeeded by 6 months off drug. Broader study findings: Higher clonality and more expanded CD8+ clones appeared in lesional than normal scalp. In patients, TCRs were shared less clearly than in mice, and HLA may possibly be involved.

Per the germline V gene, CDR1 is MDHEN and CDR2 is SYDVKM. V was trimmed by 5 bases and J by 0 bases, leaving 20 bases between them. This CDR3 has 18 amino acids. RNA was extracted and reverse transcribed into cDNA as the sequencing template. The repertoire was sequenced with immunoSEQ multiplex PCR; TCRdb's copy has only in-frame clones and lacks some. The sample comprises some 130,000 clones, around three fifths of which are singletons, and 3.5% to 5% rests with the top ten. The material was CD4+ T cells sorted from blood, obtained at week 0. The origin of this receptor is a human donor with alopecia areata. The chain combines TRBV28 with TRBJ2-4; no reliable D call. The CDR3 loop is CASSPIVQDLVAKNIQYF. The CDR3 DNA follows: TGTGCCAGCAGTCCCATAGTGCAGGACCTTGTAGCCAAAAACATTCAGTACTTC.